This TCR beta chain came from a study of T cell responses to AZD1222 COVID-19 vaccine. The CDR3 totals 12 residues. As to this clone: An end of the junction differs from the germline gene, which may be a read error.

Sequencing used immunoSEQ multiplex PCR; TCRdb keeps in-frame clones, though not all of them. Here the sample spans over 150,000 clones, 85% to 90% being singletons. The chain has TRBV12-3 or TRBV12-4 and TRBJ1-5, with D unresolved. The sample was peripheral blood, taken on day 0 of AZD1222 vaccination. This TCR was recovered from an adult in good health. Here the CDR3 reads CASSLLSGGPSF. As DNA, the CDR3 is TGTGCCAGCAGTTTATTAAGTGGAGGGCCGTCTTTT.